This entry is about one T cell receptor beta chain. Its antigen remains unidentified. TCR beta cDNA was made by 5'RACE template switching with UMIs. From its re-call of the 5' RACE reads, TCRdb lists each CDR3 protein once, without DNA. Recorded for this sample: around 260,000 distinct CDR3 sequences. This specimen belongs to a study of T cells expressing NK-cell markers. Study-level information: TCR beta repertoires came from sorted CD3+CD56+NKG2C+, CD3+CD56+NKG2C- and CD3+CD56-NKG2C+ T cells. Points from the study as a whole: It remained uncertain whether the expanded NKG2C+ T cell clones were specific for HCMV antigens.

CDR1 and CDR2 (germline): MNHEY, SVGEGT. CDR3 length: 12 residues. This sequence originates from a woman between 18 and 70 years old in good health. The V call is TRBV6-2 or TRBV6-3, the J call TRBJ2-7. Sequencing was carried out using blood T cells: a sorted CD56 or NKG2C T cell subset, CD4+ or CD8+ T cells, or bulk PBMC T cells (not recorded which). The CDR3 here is CASSSAYYEQYF.